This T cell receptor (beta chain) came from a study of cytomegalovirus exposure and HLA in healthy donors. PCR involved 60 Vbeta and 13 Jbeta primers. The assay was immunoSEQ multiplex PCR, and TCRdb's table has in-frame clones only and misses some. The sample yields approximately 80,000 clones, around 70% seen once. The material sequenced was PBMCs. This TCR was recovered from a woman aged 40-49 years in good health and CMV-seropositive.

CDR3 amino acids: CSTNWGELAKNIQYF. CDR3 sequence (DNA): TGTTCCACCAACTGGGGGGAGCTAGCCAAAAACATTCAGTACTTC. J is TRBJ2-4 and V is TRBV7-9, with a weak D call TRBD2 (6 bases). There are 15 residues in the CDR3. Germline V CDR1 and CDR2: SEHNR, FQNEAQ (reference sequence).